These 24 T cell receptor beta chains originate from one sample sequenced in a study of technical replicates of blood from a handful of donors. Sequencing used immunoSEQ multiplex PCR; TCRdb keeps in-frame clones, though not all of them. This table has approximately 10,000 clones, 80% to 95% appearing once. What was sequenced was PBMCs. Receptors were obtained from a human donor in good health.

This clone was seen a handful of times. CDR3 amino acids: CAWSSGEGNTIYF. In DNA form, the CDR3 reads TGTGCCTGGAGTTCAGGGGAGGGAAACACCATATATTTT. This sequence joins TRBV30 and TRBJ1-3; D may be TRBD1 (6 bases). In germline, CDR1 is GTSNPN, CDR2 SVGIG (reference sequence). This CDR3 contains 13 residues. V was trimmed by 2 bases and J by 4 bases, leaving 9 bases between them.

This clone was counted a single time. The chain couples TRBV28 to TRBJ2-5, with 11 positions matching TRBD1. Looked up from germline, CDR1 is MDHEN and CDR2 is SYDVKM. The CDR3 has 16 residues. The V segment lost 10 bases and the J segment 2 bases; nucleotides outside the gene matches: 12. The CDR3 loop is CATYGWGTGGQETQYF. The CDR3 bases are TGTGCCACCTACGGTTGGGGGACAGGGGGGCAAGAGACCCAGTACTTC.

This rearrangement joins TRBV7-9 to TRBJ2-4; TRBD1 matches at 8 bases. V gave up 5 bases and J gave up 14 bases; unmatched junction bases: 11. The CDR3 consists of 13 residues. Germline CDR1 and CDR2: SEHNR and FQNEAQ (reference sequence). In DNA form, the CDR3 reads TGTGCCAGCAGCCAACCTACAGGGGGTGGAGAGTACTTC. The encoded protein is CASSQPTGGGEYF.

The V and J genes are TRBV9 and TRBJ2-7; the D gene is possibly TRBD2 (6 bases). The CDR3 totals 14 residues. Germline lookup yields CDR1 SGDLS and CDR2 YYNGEE. V gave up 0 bases and J gave up 6 bases, with 13 bases separating them. This chain's CDR3 is CASSVAGGPGEQYF. The CDR3 DNA reads as TGTGCCAGCAGCGTAGCCGGAGGGCCCGGCGAGCAGTACTTC.

V is TRBV11-2 and J is TRBJ2-1; unclear D gene. The germline gives CDR1 SGHAT, CDR2 FQNNGV. V gave up 2 bases and J gave up 6 bases, with 5 bases separating them. This CDR3 spans 12 amino acids. The CDR3 here is CASSLSGNEQFF. In nucleotides, the CDR3 is TGTGCCAGCAGCTTATCGGGCAATGAGCAGTTCTTC.

The rearrangement links TRBV30 to TRBJ1-1; D gene unclear. CDR3 size: 14 residues. Trimming removed 0 bases at V and 8 bases at J, with 16 bases between. The V gene's germline CDR1 is GTSNPN and CDR2 SVGIG (reference sequence). CDR3 DNA sequence: TGTGCCTGGAGTGTCGGAACACATGGAGGCGAAGCTTTCTTT. Its translation: CAWSVGTHGGEAFF. Variable domain in full (rest from reference TRBV30 and TRBJ1-1): SQTIHQWPATLVQPVGSPLSLECTVEGTSNPNLYWYRQAAGRGLQLLFYSVGIGQISSEVPQNLSASRPQDRQFILSSKKLLLSDSGFYLCAWSVGTHGGEAFFGQGTRLTVV.

This sequence joins TRBV7-9 and TRBJ1-1; weak D call: TRBD1 (6 bases). Germline V gene sequence: CDR1 SEHNR, CDR2 FQNEAQ (reference sequence). CDR3 size: 14 residues. Trimming took off 5 bases at V and 3 bases at J, with 13 bases between the two ends. The DNA of the CDR3 is TGTGCCAGCAGCCTACAAGGGGGGGACACTGAAGCTTTCTTT. This codes for CASSLQGGDTEAFF.

The genes are TRBV21-1 and TRBJ2-3; the table's TRBD1 call for D was not verified on the DNA. TRBV21-1 is described as a pseudogene. CDR3 length: 13 residues. In DNA form, the CDR3 reads TGTGCCAGCAGGGGGACAGGAGCAGATACGCAGTATTTT. It yields the protein CASRGTGADTQYF.

This chain uses TRBV7-9 with TRBJ1-4; no clear D. The CDR3 has 11 amino acids. Germline values: CDR1 SEHNR, CDR2 FQNEAQ (reference sequence). Trimming removed 5 bases from V and 7 bases from J, with 5 bases in between. The DNA for the CDR3 is TGTGCCAGCAGCCTGTCTGAAAAACTGTTTTTT. Translating it yields CASSLSEKLFF.

In nucleotides, the CDR3 is TGTGCCAGCAGTGAAGGTGGGGCGGGGAGGCACGCCCGAGGGTATGGCTACACCTTC. It codes for CASSEGGAGRHARGYGYTF. This chain joins TRBV6-1 and TRBJ1-2; weak D call: TRBD1 (5 bases). The CDR3 extends over 19 amino acids. Germline CDR1 and CDR2: MNHNS and SASEGT. V gave up 1 base and J gave up 5 bases, with 26 bases separating them.

This chain connects TRBV10-3 to TRBJ1-2; no clear D gene. Germline CDR1 reads ENHRY; CDR2 reads SYGVKD. Trimming cost V 0 bases and J 0 bases, with 8 bases left between them. CDR3 length: 15 amino acids. The CDR3 DNA follows: TGTGCCATCAGTGAGTCGAATCCGGCTAACTATGGCTACACCTTC. As protein: CAISESNPANYGYTF.

The chain uses TRBV11-2 and TRBJ2-4; 10 positions agree with TRBD2. The CDR3 covers 14 residues. J lost 13 bases, V lost 0 bases, and 6 bases had no gene match. The germline CDR1 and CDR2 sequences are SGHAT and FQNNGV. The CDR3 loop reads CASSLDVASGSQYF. The CDR3 DNA follows: TGTGCCAGCAGCTTAGATGTTGCTAGCGGGAGCCAGTACTTC.

This clone occurred once. The rearrangement links TRBV19 to TRBJ2-7; TRBD2 is a possible D gene (6 bases). The length of the CDR3 is 13 residues. The V end was cut by 4 bases, the J end by 3 bases, with 10 bases between. Germline CDR1 reads LNHDA; CDR2 reads SQIVND (reference sequence). The CDR3 loop reads CASSTGTGYEQYF. The DNA for the CDR3 is TGTGCCAGTAGTACCGGGACTGGCTACGAGCAGTACTTC. Full variable domain (outside the CDR3, taken from reference TRBV19 and TRBJ2-7): DGGITQSPKYLFRKEGQNVTLSCEQNLNHDAMYWYRQDPGQGLRLIYYSQIVNDFQKGDIAEGYSVSREKKESFPLTVTSAQKNPTAFYLCASSTGTGYEQYFGPGTRLTVT.

The chain is built from TRBV19 and TRBJ1-5, with D possibly being TRBD1 (6 bases). Trimming pared 4 bases from V and 9 bases from J, leaving 16 bases between. CDR3 length equals 14 residues. The germline CDR1 and CDR2 sequences are LNHDA and SQIVND (reference sequence). The DNA for the CDR3 is TGTGCCAGTAGTACGGTAGGGGGTAAGATGCCCCAGCATTTT. It translates to CASSTVGGKMPQHF. The whole variable domain, filled in from reference TRBV19 and TRBJ1-5, reads DGGITQSPKYLFRKEGQNVTLSCEQNLNHDAMYWYRQDPGQGLRLIYYSQIVNDFQKGDIAEGYSVSREKKESFPLTVTSAQKNPTAFYLCASSTVGGKMPQHFGDGTRLSIL.

The rearrangement uses TRBV29-1 and TRBJ2-3; D is perhaps TRBD2 (5 bases). V lost 4 bases and J lost 0, with 8 bases in between. This CDR3 has 13 amino acids. Germline V gives CDR1 SQVTM, CDR2 ANQGSEA. The CDR3 DNA follows: TGCAGCGTTGGTAGCGATAGCACAGATACGCAGTATTTT. It specifies CSVGSDSTDTQYF.

V is TRBV6-1 and J is TRBJ1-1; D is unclear. This CDR3 contains 13 residues. Germline-derived CDR1 and CDR2 are MNHNS and SASEGT. Trimming cost V 2 bases and J 3 bases, with 7 bases left between them. CDR3 DNA sequence: TGTGCCAGCAGTGAATTCGGGGACACTGAAGCTTTCTTT. Encoded protein: CASSEFGDTEAFF.

The rearrangement links TRBV18 to TRBJ2-1; 14 nucleotides align to TRBD2. Unmatched junction bases numbered 5, after V lost 3 bases and J lost 7 bases. Germline CDR1 reads KGHSH; CDR2 reads LQKENI. This CDR3 spans 16 amino acids. The CDR3 DNA is TGTGCCAGCTCACCGGGACTAGCGGGAGCCAGGAATGAGCAGTTCTTC. Protein: CASSPGLAGARNEQFF.

The V gene is TRBV19, the J gene TRBJ2-6; D gene ambiguous. CDR3 length equals 13 residues. CDR1 is LNHDA, CDR2 SQIVND, per germline (reference sequence). With 7 bases removed from V and 0 bases from J, the gap between germline ends came to 4 bases. In DNA form, the CDR3 reads TGTGCCAGTACTAGCTCTGGGGCCAACGTCCTGACTTTC. The encoded protein is CASTSSGANVLTF.

Points on this clone: The junction shows a germline mismatch at one end, possibly a read error. The CDR3 coding sequence is TGTGCCAGCAGTGACTCAAGGGGGGAAGCTTTCTTT. Protein: CASSDSRGEAFF. V is TRBV6-6 and J is TRBJ1-1, with D perhaps TRBD1 (6 bases). The CDR3 totals 12 residues. The germline CDR1 and CDR2 sequences are MNHNY and SVGAGI (reference sequence).

V gene TRBV19 combines with J gene TRBJ2-1; weak D call: TRBD2 (5 bases). Germline V gene lookup returns CDR1 LNHDA and CDR2 SQIVND (reference sequence). The CDR3 runs to 14 residues. Deletions cut 8 bases from V and 0 bases from J, with 11 bases between. This CDR3 is CASASGSSYNEQFF. CDR3 nucleotide sequence: TGTGCCAGTGCCAGCGGAAGCTCCTACAATGAGCAGTTCTTC.

The gene calls are TRBV5-1 and TRBJ1-4, with a weak D call TRBD1 (5 bases). Deletions cut 4 bases from V and 7 bases from J, with 20 bases between. The germline gives CDR1 SGHRS, CDR2 YFSETQ. This CDR3 spans 16 amino acids. The CDR3 loop is CASSLGIQGGGEKLFF. CDR3 sequence (DNA): TGCGCCAGCAGCCTGGGAATTCAGGGCGGTGGTGAAAAACTGTTTTTT. The variable domain in full, completed from reference TRBV5-1 and TRBJ1-4, reads KAGVTQTPRYLIKTRGQQVTLSCSPISGHRSVSWYQQTPGQGLQFLFEYFSETQRNKGNFPGRFSGRQFSNSRSEMNVSTLELGDSALYLCASSLGIQGGGEKLFFGSGTQLSVL.

The chain recombines TRBV19 with TRBJ2-1; TRBD2 matches at 11 bases. The J segment lost 4 bases and the V segment lost 5 bases, leaving 7 bases of the junction unmatched. Per germline, CDR1 LNHDA and CDR2 SQIVND (reference sequence). The CDR3 sequence is 16 residues long. The CDR3 region has the DNA TGTGCCAGTAGTCCGACCGGGACTAGCGGTTACAATGAGCAGTTCTTC. Translating it yields CASSPTGTSGYNEQFF. Combining the CDR3 with reference TRBV19 and TRBJ2-1 gives the whole variable domain DGGITQSPKYLFRKEGQNVTLSCEQNLNHDAMYWYRQDPGQGLRLIYYSQIVNDFQKGDIAEGYSVSREKKESFPLTVTSAQKNPTAFYLCASSPTGTSGYNEQFFGPGTRLTVL.

The chain uses TRBV27 and TRBJ2-7; TRBD2 aligns across 13 bases. The CDR3 is 17 residues long. J gave up 6 bases and V 8 bases, and 16 bases lay outside the gene matches. Per germline, CDR1 MNHEY and CDR2 SMNVEV (reference sequence). CDR3 in amino acids: CASRGWDGTSGTGEQYF. The DNA of the CDR3 is TGTGCCAGCCGGGGGTGGGATGGGACTAGCGGGACAGGCGAGCAGTACTTC.

CDR3: CASSGQGDTGELFF. The CDR3 DNA sequence: TGTGCCAGCAGTGGACAGGGGGACACCGGGGAGCTGTTTTTT. The V call is TRBV6-1, the J call TRBJ2-2; 9 positions match TRBD1. CDR1 MNHNS and CDR2 SASEGT come from the germline V gene. The junction had 0 bases not matched to a gene; V was cut back by 4 bases and J by 3 bases. The CDR3 loop spans 14 amino acids.